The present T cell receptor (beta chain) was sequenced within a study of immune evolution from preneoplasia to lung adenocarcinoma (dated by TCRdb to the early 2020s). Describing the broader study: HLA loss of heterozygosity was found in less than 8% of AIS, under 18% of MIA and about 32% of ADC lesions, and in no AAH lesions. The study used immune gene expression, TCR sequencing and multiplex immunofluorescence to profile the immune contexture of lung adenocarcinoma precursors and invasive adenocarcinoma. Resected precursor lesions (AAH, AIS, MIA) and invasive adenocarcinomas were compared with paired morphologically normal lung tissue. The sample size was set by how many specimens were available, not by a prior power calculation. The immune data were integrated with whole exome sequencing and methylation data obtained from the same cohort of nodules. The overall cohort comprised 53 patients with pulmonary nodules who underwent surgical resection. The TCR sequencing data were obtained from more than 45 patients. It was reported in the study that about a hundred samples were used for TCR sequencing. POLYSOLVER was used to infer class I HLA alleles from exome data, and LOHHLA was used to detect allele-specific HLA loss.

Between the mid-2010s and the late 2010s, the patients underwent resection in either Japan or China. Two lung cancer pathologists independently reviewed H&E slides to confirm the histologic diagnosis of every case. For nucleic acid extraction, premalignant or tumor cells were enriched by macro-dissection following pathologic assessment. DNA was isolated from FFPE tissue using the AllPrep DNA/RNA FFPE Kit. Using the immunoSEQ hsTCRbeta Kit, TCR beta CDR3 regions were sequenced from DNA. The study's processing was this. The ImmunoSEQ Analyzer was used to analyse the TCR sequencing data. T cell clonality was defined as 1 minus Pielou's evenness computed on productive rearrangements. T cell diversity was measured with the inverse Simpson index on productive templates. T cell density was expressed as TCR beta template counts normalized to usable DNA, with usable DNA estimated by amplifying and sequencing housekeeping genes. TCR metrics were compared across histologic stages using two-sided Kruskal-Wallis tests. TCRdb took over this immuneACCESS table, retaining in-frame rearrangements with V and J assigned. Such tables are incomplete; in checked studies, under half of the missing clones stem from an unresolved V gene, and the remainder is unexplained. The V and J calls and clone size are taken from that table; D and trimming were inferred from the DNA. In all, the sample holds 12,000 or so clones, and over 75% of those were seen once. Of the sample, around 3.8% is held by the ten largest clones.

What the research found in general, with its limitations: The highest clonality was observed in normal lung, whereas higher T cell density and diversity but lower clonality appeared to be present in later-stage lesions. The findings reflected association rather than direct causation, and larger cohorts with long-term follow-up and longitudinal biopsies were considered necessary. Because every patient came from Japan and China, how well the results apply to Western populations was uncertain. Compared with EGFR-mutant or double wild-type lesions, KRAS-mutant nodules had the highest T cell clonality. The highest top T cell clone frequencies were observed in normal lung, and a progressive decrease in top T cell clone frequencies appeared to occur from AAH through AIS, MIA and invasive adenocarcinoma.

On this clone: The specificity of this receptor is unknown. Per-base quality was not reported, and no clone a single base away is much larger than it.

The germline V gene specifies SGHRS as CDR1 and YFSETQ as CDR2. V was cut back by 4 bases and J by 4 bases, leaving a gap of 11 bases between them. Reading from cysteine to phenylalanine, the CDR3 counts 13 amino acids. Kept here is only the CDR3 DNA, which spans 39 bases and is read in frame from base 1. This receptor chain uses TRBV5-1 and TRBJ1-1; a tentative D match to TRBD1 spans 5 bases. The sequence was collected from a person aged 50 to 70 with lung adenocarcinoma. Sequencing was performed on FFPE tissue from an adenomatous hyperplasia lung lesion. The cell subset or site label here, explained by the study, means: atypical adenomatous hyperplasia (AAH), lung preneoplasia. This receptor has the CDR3 CASSLEGSTEAFF. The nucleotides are TGCGCCAGCAGCCTAGAGGGGTCCACTGAAGCTTTCTTT.